This T cell receptor beta chain was identified during a study of cytomegalovirus exposure and HLA in healthy donors. Study conclusions and caveats: Later analysis indicated greater clonal expansion among HLA-associated TCR beta chains than among equally common other chains. Cytomegalovirus status was reportedly diagnosed by the classifier with high specificity and sensitivity.

With respect to this clone: Antigen unknown.

60 Vbeta and 13 Jbeta primers were used in PCR. Clones were sequenced by immunoSEQ multiplex PCR, and TCRdb holds only the in-frame ones, with some missing. In the table there are some 140,000 clones, approximately 71% of which are singletons. CDR3 size: 11 residues. Per the germline V gene, CDR1 is SQVTM and CDR2 is ANQGSEA. The V and J genes are TRBV29-1 and TRBJ1-4; no definite D call. Sequenced sample: PBMCs. This TCR was sampled from a man younger than 45 in good health and CMV-seronegative. The CDR3 DNA follows: TGCAGTGGGAGGTTCAATGAAAAACTGTTTTTT. It yields the protein CSGRFNEKLFF.